This paragraph reports one TCR beta chain. Its target is not known. These data are taken from a study of cytomegalovirus exposure and HLA in healthy donors. Overall study: Of several hundred genotyped donors, about 80% clustered with self-reported Caucasian donors. General study findings and limits: The likely explanation for a cluster of highly shared sequence variants was sequencing artifact. Among immune exposure information, only CMV serostatus was available. Within an earlier analysis, most TCR beta V segments proved productive either about 90% or about 30% of the time.

Germline V lookup: CDR1 SNHLY, CDR2 FYNNEI. J gave up 4 bases and V 5 bases, and 9 bases lay outside the gene matches. This CDR3 has 15 amino acids. Primers included in the PCR were 60 Vbeta and 13 Jbeta primers. The data were produced by immunoSEQ multiplex PCR, yet TCRdb's version contains in-frame clones alone and is incomplete. The data show roughly 200,000 clones, roughly 79% seen once. This chain uses TRBV2 with TRBJ2-7; 9 bases line up with TRBD2. Sequenced material: PBMCs. The receptor was derived from a man aged 25 to 40 in good health and CMV-seronegative. The CDR3 DNA is TGTGCCAGCAGTAAACTCCGGACTAGCGAGTACGAGCAGTACTTC. Encoded protein: CASSKLRTSEYEQYF.